This T cell receptor beta chain was recovered during a study of beta chain features in type 1 diabetes. Isolated RNA was reverse transcribed in full, so expressed TCRB transcripts were sequenced. Using immunoSEQ multiplex PCR, the repertoire was profiled, and TCRdb retains in-frame clones only, with some absent. The sample holds about 930,000 clones; around a sixth are singletons and the top ten take around 0.02%. Whole-study findings and limits: Short templates might get an advantage during PCR, and this would be equal in patients and controls. Across all four CD4+ subsets, people with type 1 diabetes showed modestly shorter TCRB CDR3s.

Donors contributed one heparinised blood draw apiece, averaging about 100 mL. Researchers reported sorting CD4+ naive, central memory, regulatory and stem cell-like memory cells via CD45RO/CCR7/CD25/CD127/CD95/CD27. With 5 bases removed from V and 4 bases from J, the gap between germline ends came to 15 bases. The CDR3 runs 16 residues. CDR1 is MDHEN, CDR2 SYDVKM, per germline. A word on this clone: Its antigen remains unknown.

The receptor was derived from a woman under 30 in good health. V usage is TRBV28 and J usage is TRBJ2-6, with D perhaps TRBD1 (6 bases). Sequencing was carried out using naive CD4+ T cells from blood. CDR3 in amino acids: CASSRQTGSGANVLTF. The CDR3 region has the DNA TGTGCCAGCAGTCGTCAGACAGGATCCGGGGCCAACGTCCTGACTTTC.